Described below is a single TCR beta chain sequence and its context. This clone has just one count. This clone's antigen is unknown. Base quality data are lacking; no much larger clone is found one base away. Another Seattle source contributed samples from volunteer blood donors who had recovered from COVID-19. Whole blood was collected in K2EDTA tubes by collaborating institutions according to the institutions' own protocols. For TCRbeta analysis, collaborators shipped samples in one of three forms: frozen whole blood, isolated PBMCs, or DNA extracted from either of those sample types. The CDR3 runs 13 residues from the cysteine to the phenylalanine. The read is trimmed to its CDR3 DNA, 39 bases read in frame from base 1. CDR1 and CDR2 are read off the germline V gene as SGHRS and YFSETQ. V was cut back by 4 bases and J by 0 bases, leaving a gap of 8 bases between them. The sample belongs to a study of blood T cell repertoires in COVID-19 (dated by TCRdb to 2020 to 2022). Turning to the overall study: Samples from collaborators originated in the United States, Italy and Spain and spanned both the acute and convalescent phases of COVID-19. The prospective study material was composed of cDNA or gDNA derived from T cells, B-cell-depleted T cells, or PBMCs. Deeply sampled blood TCRbeta repertoires from subjects exposed to, actively infected with, or recovered from COVID-19 were included in the dataset. The repertoires were released in a freely available public database meant as a resource for research on the immune response to SARS-CoV-2. Samples were obtained from the ongoing ImmuneRACE study (first 160 participants) and from about 1,300 subjects provided by 6 global collaborators. The sample metadata nearly always contained a de-identified subject ID, COVID-19 status, age in years and sex. Where available, HLA class I and class II types were obtained from metadata supplied by the sample provider rather than from assay-based typing.

General study outcomes and caveats: The amount of clinical and demographic metadata varied by source and participant and was provided uncurated.

TCRbeta CDR3 regions were amplified from genomic DNA using the immunoSEQ Assay, a bias-controlled multiplex PCR. The source study handled its data this way. Nucleated cell counts per sample were estimated from amplification of reference gene primers within the assay. To quantify the absolute abundance of each unique TCRbeta CDR3 rearrangement, sequence reads were collapsed and filtered. For each sample, productive Simpson clonality was calculated as the square root of Simpson's diversity index over productive rearrangements. Not all clones reach the TCRdb copy of this immuneACCESS table, which keeps in-frame sequences only. Checked studies attribute under half of the gap to unresolved V genes and leave the rest unexplained. Clone size and V and J calls were adopted from that table, with D and trimming inferred from the DNA. Present in this sample are 220,000 or so clones, about four fifths of which were seen just once. The ten largest clones capture around 3% of the sample.

This TCR was recovered from a woman in her thirties who had recovered from COVID-19. Material: peripheral blood. The receptor chain draws on TRBV5-1 and TRBJ2-7, and TRBD2 may be the D gene, going by 6 matching bases. The DNA is as follows: TGCGCCAGCAGCGGGGACTTCTCCTACGAGCAGTACTTC. Translated, it reads CASSGDFSYEQYF.